These 3 T cell receptor beta chains came from one sample sequenced in a study of T cell clonotyping in hematopoietic cell transplantation. TCRdb's table, derived via immunoSEQ multiplex PCR, lists solely in-frame clones and lacks some. This sample has thousands of clones, with approximately 80% found just once. The sample was PBMCs, taken 100 days after allogeneic stem cell transplant. The receptors shown here come from a female patient between 30 and 39 years old who had an allogeneic stem cell transplant, so the T cells may come from the graft donor. Some clones in this sample may be carry-over from other donors' samples.

This chain joins TRBV9 and TRBJ2-3; D possibly corresponds to TRBD1 (5 bases). This CDR3 is 14 amino acids long. V gave up 3 bases and J gave up 2 bases, with 10 bases separating them. Germline V gene data show CDR1 as SGDLS and CDR2 as YYNGEE. The CDR3 is CASSATTATDTQYF. The CDR3 nucleotides are TGTGCCAGCAGCGCGACGACAGCCACAGATACGCAGTATTTT.

The V call is TRBV30, the J call TRBJ2-7; a weak D match, TRBD1 (6 bases). V lost 5 bases and J 2 bases, leaving 13 bases between the germline ends. The CDR3 loop spans 13 amino acids. CDR1 GTSNPN and CDR2 SVGIG come from the germline V gene (reference sequence). CDR3: CAWGLDRTYEQYF. Here the CDR3 DNA reads TGTGCCTGGGGCCTAGACAGGACCTACGAGCAGTACTTC.

This clone was counted only a few times. One end of the junction varies from germline; a read error may be responsible. The chain employs TRBV7-2 and TRBJ1-2, with a weak D call TRBD1 (5 bases). The CDR3 consists of 14 residues. Per the germline V gene, CDR1 is SGHTA and CDR2 is FQGNSA. This chain's CDR3 is CASSLGLGVLDSRF. DNA of the CDR3: TGTGCCAGCAGCTTAGGTCTAGGGGTTTTGGACTCTCGCTTC.